This T cell receptor (beta chain) was sequenced for a study of cytomegalovirus exposure and HLA in healthy donors. Study as a whole: Among about 179 million T cells, an earlier analysis found 117 million unique TCR beta sequences. For the 300 to 450 genotyped donors, approximately 82% fell within the Caucasian-associated ancestry cluster. Findings and caveats of the study: Accurate prediction of HLA-A and HLA-B alleles (for most subjects) was reportedly achieved from TCR beta sequences.

The CDR3 contains 13 residues. V trimming: 6 bases; J trimming: 4 bases; junction bases outside the gene matches: 3. Germline CDR1 SNHLY, CDR2 FYNNEI. The PCR had 60 Vbeta and 13 Jbeta primers. Repertoires were generated with immunoSEQ multiplex PCR, while TCRdb's copy carries only in-frame clones and drops some. The table records about 190,000 clones, about 80% of them present only once. Note on this clone: Its antigen is not known.

The rearrangement joins TRBV2 to TRBJ1-5; TRBD1 aligns across 7 bases. The TCR comes from a woman younger than 45 in good health and CMV-seropositive. The sequenced sample consisted of PBMCs. The CDR3: CASRTGQNQPQHF. The CDR3 coding sequence is TGTGCCAGCAGGACAGGGCAGAATCAGCCCCAGCATTTT.